These 20 T cell receptor beta chains were sequenced from one sample in a study of shared clonotypes between healthy human individuals. This table comes from immunoSEQ multiplex PCR, and its TCRdb copy is limited to in-frame clones, with some not included. The repertoire holds about 1.5 million clones, with around 98% as singletons. The specimen was naive CD4+ T cells sorted from blood. Subset given: CD45RA+ positively selected. All receptors derive from a young man in good health.

The genes are TRBV28 and TRBJ2-5; 10 bases map to TRBD2. CDR3 length: 15 residues. Unmatched junction bases numbered 7, after V lost 8 bases and J lost 1 base. Germline CDR1 and CDR2: MDHEN and SYDVKM. The CDR3, as DNA: TGTGCCAGCGAGGAAAGCGGGAGGGCCCAAGAGACCCAGTACTTC. Amino acid sequence: CASEESGRAQETQYF.

For this clone: Other DNA sequences in the sample encode the same CDR3. The rearrangement uses TRBV5-1 and TRBJ1-5, with D uncertain. The CDR3 has 14 residues. Germline V gives CDR1 SGHRS, CDR2 YFSETQ. V was clipped by 0 bases and J by 5 bases, with 9 bases between them. The CDR3 coding sequence is TGCGCCAGCAGCTTGGATCCCGGCGATCAGCCCCAGCATTTT. This gives the protein CASSLDPGDQPQHF.

V is TRBV10-3 and J is TRBJ2-7, with D tentatively TRBD1 (6 bases). The CDR3 is made up of 16 amino acids. CDR1 and CDR2 (germline): ENHRY, SYGVKD. Trimming shortened V by 3 bases and J by 3 bases, and 18 bases separated the two germline ends. This CDR3 reads CAISDHRLDRNYEQYF. Written as DNA, the CDR3 is TGTGCCATCAGTGACCACCGATTGGACAGAAACTACGAGCAGTACTTC.

This chain links TRBV5-6 with TRBJ2-3; 7 nucleotides align to TRBD2. V was pared by 4 bases and J by 1 base, with 6 bases of the junction left unmatched. This CDR3 contains 15 residues. Germline-derived CDR1 and CDR2 are SGHDT and YYEEEE. The CDR3 is CASSRTGGGTDTQYF. CDR3 coding DNA: TGTGCCAGCAGCCGGACGGGGGGTGGCACAGATACGCAGTATTTT.

The chain uses TRBV9 and TRBJ2-5; a possible D gene is TRBD2 (5 bases). Between the trimmed V and J ends, which lost 8 bases and 1 base, there was a span of 15 bases. Germline CDR1 and CDR2: SGDLS and YYNGEE. The CDR3 is 14 residues long. The chain's CDR3 is CASNREGGQETQYF. CDR3 DNA sequence: TGTGCCAGTAACCGAGAAGGAGGCCAAGAGACCCAGTACTTC.

The V gene is TRBV4-1, the J gene TRBJ2-1; 9 nucleotides match TRBD2. Germline assignment: CDR1 MGHRA and CDR2 YSYEKL. This CDR3 contains 19 residues. V gave up 4 bases and J gave up 1 base; unmatched junction bases: 14. CDR3 loop: CASSPVLWREGLSYNEQFF. CDR3 nucleotides: TGCGCCAGCAGCCCCGTCCTCTGGCGGGAGGGCCTATCCTACAATGAGCAGTTCTTC.

The V call is TRBV7-9, the J call TRBJ1-2; TRBD1 aligns across 8 bases. Unmatched junction bases numbered 9, after V lost 1 base and J lost 11 bases. The CDR3 spans 14 residues. Germline assignment: CDR1 SEHNR and CDR2 FQNEAQ (reference sequence). CDR3 in amino acids: CASSLEARGRWYTF. CDR3 nucleotides: TGTGCCAGCAGCTTAGAGGCCAGGGGGCGTTGGTACACCTTC.

The chain recombines TRBV19 with TRBJ1-2; 8 bases are shared with TRBD1. J was trimmed by 4 bases and V by 7 bases; bases with no gene match: 17. Germline CDR1 LNHDA, CDR2 SQIVND (reference sequence). This CDR3 contains 17 residues. The CDR3 is CASTANPGTGQFYGYTF. The CDR3 DNA is TGTGCCAGTACCGCGAATCCCGGGACAGGTCAATTCTATGGCTACACCTTC.

The chain links TRBV11-2 to TRBJ2-7; 8 nucleotides line up with TRBD1. V trimming: 4 bases; J trimming: 3 bases; junction bases outside the gene matches: 8. CDR3 length: 15 amino acids. Germline CDR1 and CDR2: SGHAT and FQNNGV. The CDR3 sequence: CASSSLQGALYEQYF. Written as DNA, the CDR3 is TGTGCCAGCAGCTCGCTGCAGGGGGCACTCTACGAGCAGTACTTC.

V is TRBV14 and J is TRBJ2-5; 13 bases are shared with TRBD2. In germline, CDR1 is SGHDN, CDR2 FVKESK. The trim removed 5 bases at V and 5 bases at J, leaving 8 bases unmatched. The CDR3 loop spans 16 amino acids. CDR3 coding DNA: TGTGCCAGCAGCATTTTTCGGACTAGCGGGAGTGAGACCCAGTACTTC. Amino acid sequence: CASSIFRTSGSETQYF. The variable domain in full, with the rest retrieved from reference TRBV14 and TRBJ2-5, is EAGVTQFPSHSVIEKGQTVTLRCDPISGHDNLYWYRRVMGKEIKFLLHFVKESKQDESGMPNNRFLAERTGGTYSTLKVQPAELEDSGVYFCASSIFRTSGSETQYFGPGTRLLVL.

This chain uses TRBV11-3 with TRBJ2-1; 11 bases align to TRBD2. V shed 0 bases, J shed 2 bases, and the junction held 3 bases outside the gene matches. This CDR3 spans 17 amino acids. Germline V gene lookup returns CDR1 SGHNT and CDR2 YENEEA. CDR3: CASSLDPGLAAYNEQFF. As DNA, the CDR3 is TGTGCCAGCAGCTTAGATCCGGGACTAGCGGCCTACAATGAGCAGTTCTTC.

The rearrangement links TRBV18 to TRBJ2-1, with TRBD1 matching 8 bases. With 4 bases clipped from V and 6 bases from J, the junction kept 11 bases outside the gene matches. The germline gives CDR1 KGHSH, CDR2 LQKENI. The CDR3 is made up of 16 amino acids. The CDR3 here is CASSLWPLTGVNEQFF. The CDR3 bases are TGTGCCAGCTCACTTTGGCCTTTGACAGGGGTCAATGAGCAGTTCTTC. The complete variable domain, with remaining parts taken from reference TRBV18 and TRBJ2-1, reads NAGVMQNPRHLVRRRGQEARLRCSPMKGHSHVYWYRQLPEEGLKFMVYLQKENIIDESGMPKERFSAEFPKEGPSILRIQQVVRGDSAAYFCASSLWPLTGVNEQFFGPGTRLTVL.

The chain carries TRBV2 and TRBJ1-5; D is possibly TRBD1 (6 bases). The V and J ends lost 6 bases and 0 bases respectively, with 12 bases between them. The CDR3 is 15 residues long. Germline assignment: CDR1 SNHLY and CDR2 FYNNEI. The CDR3: CASRTGDNSNQPQHF. CDR3 sequence (DNA): TGTGCCAGCAGGACAGGAGATAATAGCAATCAGCCCCAGCATTTT.

The table lists this clone with a count of one. The chain joins TRBV19 to TRBJ2-3; 7 nucleotides agree with TRBD1. J lost 4 bases, V lost 5 bases, and 12 bases had no gene match. Germline loops: CDR1 LNHDA, CDR2 SQIVND (reference sequence). The CDR3 has 16 residues. CDR3 DNA: TGTGCCAGTAGTGCCACAGGGGTAGTAGCCCCAGATACGCAGTATTTT. It codes for CASSATGVVAPDTQYF. Filled out from reference TRBV19 and TRBJ2-3, the complete variable domain reads DGGITQSPKYLFRKEGQNVTLSCEQNLNHDAMYWYRQDPGQGLRLIYYSQIVNDFQKGDIAEGYSVSREKKESFPLTVTSAQKNPTAFYLCASSATGVVAPDTQYFGPGTRLTVL.

The chain combines TRBV30 with TRBJ1-3, with 8 nucleotides matching TRBD1. Germline V gene sequence: CDR1 GTSNPN, CDR2 SVGIG (reference sequence). V shed 1 base and J 4 bases; nucleotides not matched to a gene: 3. The length of the CDR3 is 14 residues. This CDR3 reads CAWSGQGRGNTIYF. CDR3 nucleotides: TGTGCCTGGAGTGGACAGGGGCGCGGAAACACCATATATTTT.

Comments on this clone: The same CDR3 arises from other DNA sequences in this sample as well. The V gene is TRBV5-1, the J gene TRBJ2-7; D is perhaps TRBD1 (5 bases). Germline V gene data show CDR1 as SGHRS and CDR2 as YFSETQ. CDR3 length equals 12 residues. V gave up 0 bases and J gave up 5 bases, with 6 bases separating them. Here the CDR3 DNA reads TGCGCCAGCAGCTTGGTAGGGGACGAGCAGTACTTC. Residues: CASSLVGDEQYF.

This chain links TRBV2 with TRBJ2-6; D not resolved. Per germline, CDR1 SNHLY and CDR2 FYNNEI. CDR3 length equals 15 residues. The ends were cut back, 2 bases at V and 4 bases at J, with 9 bases in the middle. Written as DNA, the CDR3 is TGTGCCAGCAGTGAAAGGGCCTCCGGGGCCAACGTCCTGACTTTC. Its translation: CASSERASGANVLTF.

This sequence joins TRBV28 and TRBJ2-5; 10 bases align to TRBD2. Germline V gene data show CDR1 as MDHEN and CDR2 as SYDVKM. CDR3 length: 13 residues. CDR3 in DNA: TGTGCAGGGGGTAGCGGGAGGCAAGAGACCCAGTACTTC. It is translated as CAGGSGRQETQYF.

V usage is TRBV18 and J usage is TRBJ2-4; D unresolved. This CDR3 has 11 residues. The germline V gene has CDR1 KGHSH and CDR2 LQKENI. Trimming took 5 bases from V and 5 from J, leaving 4 bases between them. The CDR3 is CASSEQNIQYF. CDR3 DNA: TGTGCCAGCTCAGAACAAAACATTCAGTACTTC.

The rearrangement uses TRBV6-5 and TRBJ1-1, with 10 bases fitting TRBD1. In germline, CDR1 is MNHEY, CDR2 SVGAGI. This CDR3 spans 15 amino acids. The junction had 6 bases not matched to a gene; V was cut back by 5 bases and J by 3 bases. The CDR3 sequence is CASSVRQGAYTEAFF. CDR3 in DNA: TGTGCCAGCAGTGTGCGACAGGGGGCATACACTGAAGCTTTCTTT.